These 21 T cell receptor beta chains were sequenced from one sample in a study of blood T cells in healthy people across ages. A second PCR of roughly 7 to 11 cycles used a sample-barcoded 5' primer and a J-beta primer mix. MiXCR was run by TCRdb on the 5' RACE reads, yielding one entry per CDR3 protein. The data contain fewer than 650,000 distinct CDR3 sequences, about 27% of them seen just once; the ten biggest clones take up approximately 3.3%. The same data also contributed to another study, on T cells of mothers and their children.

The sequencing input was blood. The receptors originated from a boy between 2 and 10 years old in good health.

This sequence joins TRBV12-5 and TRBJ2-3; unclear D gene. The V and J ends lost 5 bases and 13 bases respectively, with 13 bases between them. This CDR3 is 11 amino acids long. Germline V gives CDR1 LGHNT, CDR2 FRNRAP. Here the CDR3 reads CASGLSNGEYF. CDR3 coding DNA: TGTGCTAGTGGTCTCAGTAATGGCGAGTATTTT.

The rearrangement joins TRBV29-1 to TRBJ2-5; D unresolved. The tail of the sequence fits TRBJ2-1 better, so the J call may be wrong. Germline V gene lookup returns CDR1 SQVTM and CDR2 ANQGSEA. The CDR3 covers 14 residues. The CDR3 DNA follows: TGCAGCGTTGTTCTTGCCGGCCGGACGGATGAGCAGTTCTTC. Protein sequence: CSVVLAGRTDEQFF.

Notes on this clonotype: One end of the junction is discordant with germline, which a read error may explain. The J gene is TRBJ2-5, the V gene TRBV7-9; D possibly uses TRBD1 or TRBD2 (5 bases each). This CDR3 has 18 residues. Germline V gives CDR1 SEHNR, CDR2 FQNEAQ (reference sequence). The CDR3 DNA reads TGTACCAGCAGCCCGGTGGTTGGGGGAGAGTTTCAACAAGAGACCCAGTACTTC. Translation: CTSSPVVGGEFQQETQYF.

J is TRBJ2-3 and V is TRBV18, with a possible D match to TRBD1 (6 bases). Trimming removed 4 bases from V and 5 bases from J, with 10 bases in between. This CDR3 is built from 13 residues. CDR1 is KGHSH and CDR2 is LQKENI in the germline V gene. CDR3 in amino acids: CASSLRRGDTQYF. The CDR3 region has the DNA TGTGCCAGCTCACTGCGCAGGGGAGATACGCAGTATTTT.

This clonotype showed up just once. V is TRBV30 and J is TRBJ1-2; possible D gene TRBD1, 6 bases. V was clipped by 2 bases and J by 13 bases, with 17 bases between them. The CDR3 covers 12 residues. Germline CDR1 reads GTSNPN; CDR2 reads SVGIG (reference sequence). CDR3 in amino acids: CAWSPYRESFTF. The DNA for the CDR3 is TGTGCCTGGAGTCCCTACAGGGAAAGCTTCACCTTC.

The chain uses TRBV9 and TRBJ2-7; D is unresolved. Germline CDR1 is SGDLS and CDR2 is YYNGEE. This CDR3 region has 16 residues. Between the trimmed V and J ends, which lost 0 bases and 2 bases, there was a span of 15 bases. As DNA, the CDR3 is TGTGCCAGCAGCGTAGCAGCAGCCCTGGTGCCCTACGAGCAGTACTTC. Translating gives CASSVAAALVPYEQYF.

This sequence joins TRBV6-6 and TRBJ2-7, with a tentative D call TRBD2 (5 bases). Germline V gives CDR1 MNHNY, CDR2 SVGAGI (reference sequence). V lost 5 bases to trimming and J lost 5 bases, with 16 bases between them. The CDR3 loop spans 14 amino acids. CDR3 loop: CASSGERWPDEQYF. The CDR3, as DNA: TGTGCCAGCAGTGGGGAGAGGTGGCCAGACGAGCAGTACTTC.

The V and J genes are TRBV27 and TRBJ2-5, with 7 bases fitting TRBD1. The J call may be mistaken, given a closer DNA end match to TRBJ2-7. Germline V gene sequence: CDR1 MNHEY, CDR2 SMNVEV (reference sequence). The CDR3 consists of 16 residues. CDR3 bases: TGTGCCAGCAGAACTAACCGGGACAGCGTTACCTACGAGCAGTACTTC. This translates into CASRTNRDSVTYEQYF.

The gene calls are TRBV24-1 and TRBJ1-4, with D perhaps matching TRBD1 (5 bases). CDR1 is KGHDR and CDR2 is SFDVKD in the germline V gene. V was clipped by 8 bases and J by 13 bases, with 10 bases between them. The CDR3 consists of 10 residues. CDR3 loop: CATNRQRLFF. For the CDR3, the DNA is TGTGCCACCAACCGACAGAGACTGTTTTTT.

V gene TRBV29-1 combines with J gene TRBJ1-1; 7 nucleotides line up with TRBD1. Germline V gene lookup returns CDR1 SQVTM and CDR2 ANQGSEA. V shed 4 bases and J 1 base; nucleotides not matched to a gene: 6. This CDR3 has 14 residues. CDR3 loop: CSVVRGRGNTEAFF. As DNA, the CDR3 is TGCAGCGTTGTGAGGGGGCGGGGGAACACTGAAGCTTTCTTT. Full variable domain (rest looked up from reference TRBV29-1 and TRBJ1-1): SAVISQKPSRDICQRGTSLTIQCQVDSQVTMMFWYRQQPGQSLTLIATANQGSEATYESGFVIDKFPISRPNLTFSTLTVSNMSPEDSSIYLCSVVRGRGNTEAFFGQGTRLTVV.

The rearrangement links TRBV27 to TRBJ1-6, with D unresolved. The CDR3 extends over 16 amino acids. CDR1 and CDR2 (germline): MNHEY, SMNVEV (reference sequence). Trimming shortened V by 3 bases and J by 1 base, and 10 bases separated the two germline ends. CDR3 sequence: CASSFFEGSYNSPLHF. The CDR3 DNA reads TGTGCCAGCAGTTTCTTTGAAGGGTCCTATAATTCACCCCTCCACTTT.

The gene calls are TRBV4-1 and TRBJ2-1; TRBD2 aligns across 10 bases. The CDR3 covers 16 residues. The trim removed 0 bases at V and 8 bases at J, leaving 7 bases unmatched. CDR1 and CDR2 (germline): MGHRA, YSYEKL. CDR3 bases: TGCGCCAGCAGCCAAGAATCTAGCGGGAGACGGCATGAGCAGTTCTTC. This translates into CASSQESSGRRHEQFF.

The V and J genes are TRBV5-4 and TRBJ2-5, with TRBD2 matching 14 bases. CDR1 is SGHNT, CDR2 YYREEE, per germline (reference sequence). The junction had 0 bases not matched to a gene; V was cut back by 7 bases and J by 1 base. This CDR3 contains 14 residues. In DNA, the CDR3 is TGTGCCAGCGGGACTAGCGGGGGCCAAGAGACCCAGTACTTC. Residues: CASGTSGGQETQYF. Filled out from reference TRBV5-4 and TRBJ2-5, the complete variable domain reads ETGVTQSPTHLIKTRGQQVTLRCSSQSGHNTVSWYQQALGQGPQFIFQYYREEENGRGNFPPRFSGLQFPNYSSELNVNALELDDSALYLCASGTSGGQETQYFGPGTRLLVL.

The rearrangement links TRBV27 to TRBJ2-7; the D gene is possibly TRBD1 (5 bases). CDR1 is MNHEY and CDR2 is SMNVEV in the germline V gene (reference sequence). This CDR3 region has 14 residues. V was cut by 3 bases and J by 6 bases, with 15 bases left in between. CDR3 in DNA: TGTGCCAGCAGTTTGGGTTTACCAGGGCTCGAGCAGTACTTC. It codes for CASSLGLPGLEQYF.

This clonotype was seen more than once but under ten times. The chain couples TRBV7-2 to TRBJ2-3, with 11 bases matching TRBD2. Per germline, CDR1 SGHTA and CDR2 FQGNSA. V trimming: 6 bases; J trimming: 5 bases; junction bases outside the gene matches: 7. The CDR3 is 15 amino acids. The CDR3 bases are TGTGCCAGCAGTTTGACTAGCGGGGTGGAAGATACGCAGTATTTT. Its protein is CASSLTSGVEDTQYF.

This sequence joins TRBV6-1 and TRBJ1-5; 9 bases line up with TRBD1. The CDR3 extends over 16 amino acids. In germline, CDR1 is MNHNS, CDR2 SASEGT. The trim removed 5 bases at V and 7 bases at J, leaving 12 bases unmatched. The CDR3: CASSRGTGGAGQPQHF. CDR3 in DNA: TGTGCCAGCAGTCGCGGTACAGGGGGCGCGGGGCAGCCCCAGCATTTT.

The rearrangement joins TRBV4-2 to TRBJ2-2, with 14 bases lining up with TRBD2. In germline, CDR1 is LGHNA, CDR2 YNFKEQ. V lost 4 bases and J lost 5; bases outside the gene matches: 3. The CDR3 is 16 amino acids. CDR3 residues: CASSRGLAGATGELFF. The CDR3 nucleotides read TGTGCCAGCAGCCGGGGACTAGCGGGAGCAACCGGGGAGCTGTTTTTT.

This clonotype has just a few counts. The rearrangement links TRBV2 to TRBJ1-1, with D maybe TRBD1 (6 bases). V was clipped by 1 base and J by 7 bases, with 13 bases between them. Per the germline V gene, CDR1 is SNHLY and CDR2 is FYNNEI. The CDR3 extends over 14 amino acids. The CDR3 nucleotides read TGTGCCAGCAGTGAAGATCCTGGGACATTTGAAGCTTTCTTT. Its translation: CASSEDPGTFEAFF.

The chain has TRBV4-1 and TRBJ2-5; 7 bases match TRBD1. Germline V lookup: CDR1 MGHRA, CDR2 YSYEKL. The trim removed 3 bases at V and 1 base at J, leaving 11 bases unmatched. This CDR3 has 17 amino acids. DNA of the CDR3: TGCGCCAGCAGCCAGGGGTGGGGGACAGCAGTCCAAGAGACCCAGTACTTC. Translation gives CASSQGWGTAVQETQYF.

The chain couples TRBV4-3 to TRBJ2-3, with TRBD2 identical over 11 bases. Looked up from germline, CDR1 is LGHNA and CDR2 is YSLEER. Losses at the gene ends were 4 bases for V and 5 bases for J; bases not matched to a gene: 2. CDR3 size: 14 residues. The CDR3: CASSRGLAGDTQYF. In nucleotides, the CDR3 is TGCGCCAGCAGCCGCGGACTAGCGGGAGATACGCAGTATTTT.

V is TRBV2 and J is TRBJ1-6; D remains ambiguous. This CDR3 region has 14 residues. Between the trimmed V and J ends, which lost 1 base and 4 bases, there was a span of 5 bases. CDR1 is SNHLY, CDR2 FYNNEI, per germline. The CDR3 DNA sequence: TGTGCCAGCAGTGAAGGGCAGTATAATTCACCCCTCCACTTT. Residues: CASSEGQYNSPLHF.